This T cell receptor (beta chain) is drawn from a study of technical replicates of blood from a few donors. Germline loops: CDR1 SGDLS, CDR2 YYNGEE. The V and J ends lost 3 bases and 2 bases, in that order; junction bases with no gene match: 4. The CDR3 sequence is 15 residues long. The assay was immunoSEQ multiplex PCR, and TCRdb's table has in-frame clones only and misses some. The sample contains 55,000 to 75,000 clones, around 87% of which appear only once. V is TRBV9 and J is TRBJ2-5; 10 bases line up with TRBD2. The sequenced sample was PBMCs. This sequence originates from a human donor in good health. Some clones in this sample may be carry-over from other donors' samples. The CDR3 region has the DNA TGTGCCAGCAGCGAGGGACTAGCGTATCAAGAGACCCAGTACTTC. Translation: CASSEGLAYQETQYF. The full variable domain, rest sourced from reference TRBV9 and TRBJ2-5, is DSGVTQTPKHLITATGQRVTLRCSPRSGDLSVYWYQQSLDQGLQFLIQYYNGEERAKGNILERFSAQQFPDLHSELNLSSLELGDSALYFCASSEGLAYQETQYFGPGTRLLVL.